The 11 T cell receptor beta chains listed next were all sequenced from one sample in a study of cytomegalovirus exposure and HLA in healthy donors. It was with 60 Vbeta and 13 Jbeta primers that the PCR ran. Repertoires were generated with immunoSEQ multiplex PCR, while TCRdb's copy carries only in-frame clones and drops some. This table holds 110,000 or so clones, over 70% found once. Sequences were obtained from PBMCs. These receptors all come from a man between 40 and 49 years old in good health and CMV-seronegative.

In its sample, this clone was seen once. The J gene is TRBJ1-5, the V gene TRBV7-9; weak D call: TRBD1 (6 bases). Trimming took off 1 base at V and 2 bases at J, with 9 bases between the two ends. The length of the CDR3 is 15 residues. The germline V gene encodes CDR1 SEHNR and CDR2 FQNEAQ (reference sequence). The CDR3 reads CASSLGGGGNQPQHF. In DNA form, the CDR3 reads TGTGCCAGCAGCTTAGGAGGGGGTGGCAATCAGCCCCAGCATTTT.

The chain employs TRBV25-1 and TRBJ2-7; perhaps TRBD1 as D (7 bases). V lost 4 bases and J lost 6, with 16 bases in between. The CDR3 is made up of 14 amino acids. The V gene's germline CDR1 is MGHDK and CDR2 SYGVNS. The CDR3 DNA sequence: TGTGCCAGCAGTGGCGACAGGGCCGGGGGCGAGCAGTACTTC. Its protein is CASSGDRAGGEQYF.

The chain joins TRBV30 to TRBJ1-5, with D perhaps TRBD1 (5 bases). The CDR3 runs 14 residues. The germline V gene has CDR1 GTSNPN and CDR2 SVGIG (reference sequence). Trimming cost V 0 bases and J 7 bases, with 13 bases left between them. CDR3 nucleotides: TGTGCCTGGAGTGTTCTTGGGGGGGTCCAGCCCCAGCATTTT. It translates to CAWSVLGGVQPQHF.

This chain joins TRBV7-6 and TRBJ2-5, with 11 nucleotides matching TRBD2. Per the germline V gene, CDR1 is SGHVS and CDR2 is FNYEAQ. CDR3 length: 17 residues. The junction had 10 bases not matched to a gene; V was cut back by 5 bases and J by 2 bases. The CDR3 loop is CASSPSGASGRQETQYF. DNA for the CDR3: TGTGCCAGCAGCCCCTCGGGAGCTAGCGGGAGGCAAGAGACCCAGTACTTC.

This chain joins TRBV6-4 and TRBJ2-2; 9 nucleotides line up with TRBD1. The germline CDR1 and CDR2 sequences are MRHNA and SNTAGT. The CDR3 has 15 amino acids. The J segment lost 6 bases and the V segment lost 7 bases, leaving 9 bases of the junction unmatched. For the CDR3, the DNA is TGTGCCAGCAAGACGCGCGGACAGGGGCCCGGGGAGCTGTTTTTT. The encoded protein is CASKTRGQGPGELFF.

The CDR3 here is CASSPGTGARQYF. The CDR3 nucleotides are TGCGCCAGCAGCCCCGGGACAGGGGCCCGGCAGTACTTC. This sequence joins TRBV4-1 and TRBJ2-7; 10 bases are shared with TRBD1. With V trimmed by 4 bases and J by 9 bases, 6 bases remained unmatched. The CDR3 is 13 residues long. CDR1 is MGHRA and CDR2 is YSYEKL in the germline V gene.

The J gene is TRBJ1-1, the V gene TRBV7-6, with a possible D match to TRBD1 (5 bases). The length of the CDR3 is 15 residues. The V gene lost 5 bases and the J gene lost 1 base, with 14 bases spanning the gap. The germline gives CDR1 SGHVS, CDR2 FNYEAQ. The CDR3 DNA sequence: TGTGCCAGCAGCGCGGCCGGGACTTCGAACACTGAAGCTTTCTTT. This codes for CASSAAGTSNTEAFF.

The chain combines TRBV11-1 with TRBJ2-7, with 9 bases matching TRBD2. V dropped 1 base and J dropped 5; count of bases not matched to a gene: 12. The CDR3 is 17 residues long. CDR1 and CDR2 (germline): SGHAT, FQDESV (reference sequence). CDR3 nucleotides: TGTGCCAGCAGCTTAGAAGTCGGCGGGGGGGCGAGAGACGAGCAGTACTTC. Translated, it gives CASSLEVGGGARDEQYF. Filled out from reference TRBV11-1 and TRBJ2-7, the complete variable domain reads EAEVAQSPRYKITEKSQAVAFWCDPISGHATLYWYRQILGQGPELLVQFQDESVVDDSQLPKDRFSAERLKGVDSTLKIQPAELGDSAMYLCASSLEVGGGARDEQYFGPGTRLTVT.

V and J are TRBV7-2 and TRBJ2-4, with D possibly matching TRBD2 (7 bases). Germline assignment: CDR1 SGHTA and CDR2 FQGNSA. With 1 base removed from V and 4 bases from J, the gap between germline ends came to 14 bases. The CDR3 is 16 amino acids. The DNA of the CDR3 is TGTGCCAGCAGCTTAGAGGCGGGGGCCACGAAAAACATTCAGTACTTC. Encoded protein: CASSLEAGATKNIQYF.

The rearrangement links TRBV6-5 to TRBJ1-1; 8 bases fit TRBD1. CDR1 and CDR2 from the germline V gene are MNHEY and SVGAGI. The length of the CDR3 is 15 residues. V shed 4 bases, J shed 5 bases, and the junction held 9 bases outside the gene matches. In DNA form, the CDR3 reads TGTGCCAGCAGTTTAGCAGGGGGCGCGGGGACTGAAGCTTTCTTT. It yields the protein CASSLAGGAGTEAFF.

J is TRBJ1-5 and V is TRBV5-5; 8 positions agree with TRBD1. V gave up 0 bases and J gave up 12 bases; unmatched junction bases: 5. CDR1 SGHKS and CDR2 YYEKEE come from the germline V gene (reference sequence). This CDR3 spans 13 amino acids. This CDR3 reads CASSLDQGAIQHF. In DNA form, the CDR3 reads TGTGCCAGCAGCTTGGATCAGGGGGCGATCCAGCATTTT.